The 17 T cell receptor beta chains listed next were all sequenced from one sample in a study of T cell changes during pregnancy in multiple sclerosis. Generated by immunoSEQ multiplex PCR, the TCRdb table keeps only in-frame clones and is missing some. The sample has more than 55,000 clones; about 94% are singletons. The specimen comprised peripheral blood, sampled in the first trimester of pregnancy. These receptors were taken from a female donor in good health, enrolled as a control in a pregnancy study.

This rearrangement joins TRBV5-6 to TRBJ1-1; D gene ambiguous. Germline lookup yields CDR1 SGHDT and CDR2 YYEEEE. The V gene lost 2 bases and the J gene lost 5 bases, with 16 bases spanning the gap. The CDR3 contains 15 residues. In DNA form, the CDR3 reads TGTGCCAGCAGCTTTCGGGTCAGCGTTGGAACTGAAGCTTTCTTT. Encoded protein: CASSFRVSVGTEAFF.

The V call is TRBV14, the J call TRBJ1-4, with D unclear. The CDR3 length is 14 residues. Trimming removed 2 bases at V and 5 bases at J, with 9 bases between. Germline V lookup: CDR1 SGHDN, CDR2 FVKESK. CDR3 sequence (DNA): TGTGCCAGCAGCCAAACTAGCTACAATGAAAAACTGTTTTTT. It specifies CASSQTSYNEKLFF.

This clone is a singleton in its sample. CDR3 nucleotide sequence: TGCGCCAGCAGCCGGGGACAGGGAAACACTGAAGCTTTCTTT. This encodes CASSRGQGNTEAFF. The chain links TRBV4-1 to TRBJ1-1; the match to TRBD1 covers 9 bases. After removal of 4 bases from V and 2 bases from J, the junction contained 2 bases not matched to a gene. Germline lookup yields CDR1 MGHRA and CDR2 YSYEKL. CDR3 length: 14 residues.

The V gene is TRBV6-5, the J gene TRBJ2-7; D remains ambiguous. Germline V gene lookup returns CDR1 MNHEY and CDR2 SVGAGI. This CDR3 contains 13 residues. Trimming shortened V by 8 bases and J by 0 bases, and 11 bases separated the two germline ends. The CDR3 loop is CASGPPASYEQYF. For the CDR3, the DNA is TGTGCCAGCGGCCCTCCCGCCTCCTACGAGCAGTACTTC.

The chain recombines TRBV27 with TRBJ2-1, with 12 nucleotides matching TRBD2. J gave up 7 bases and V 3 bases, and 4 bases lay outside the gene matches. CDR1 and CDR2 from the germline V gene are MNHEY and SMNVEV (reference sequence). The CDR3 is 15 residues long. CDR3: CASSLTSGSGNEQFF. The CDR3 DNA is TGTGCCAGCAGTTTGACTAGCGGGAGTGGGAATGAGCAGTTCTTC.

This chain joins TRBV2 and TRBJ2-5; TRBD1 aligns across 7 bases. The CDR3 loop spans 13 amino acids. Germline values: CDR1 SNHLY, CDR2 FYNNEI. V lost 7 bases and J lost 3; bases outside the gene matches: 5. Written as DNA, the CDR3 is TGTGCCAGCAATCTTGGGACAGAAGAGACCCAGTACTTC. Amino acids: CASNLGTEETQYF.

CDR3 loop: CASSQDGEGLAGLQFF. The CDR3 nucleotides are TGTGCCAGCAGCCAGGACGGAGAGGGACTAGCGGGGTTGCAGTTCTTC. The V and J genes are TRBV14 and TRBJ2-1, with TRBD2 matching over 13 bases. Unmatched junction bases numbered 11, after V lost 3 bases and J lost 12 bases. The CDR3 has 16 residues. The V gene's germline CDR1 is SGHDN and CDR2 FVKESK.

The chain combines TRBV4-1 with TRBJ2-1, with TRBD2 identical over 9 bases. The junction had 8 bases not matched to a gene; V was cut back by 6 bases and J by 8 bases. The CDR3 totals 14 residues. Germline loops: CDR1 MGHRA, CDR2 YSYEKL. The CDR3, as DNA: TGCGCCAGCAGTGACCTAGCGGGACCGGATGAGCAGTTCTTC. Residues: CASSDLAGPDEQFF.

The chain has TRBV19 and TRBJ2-1; D is possibly TRBD2 (5 bases). The ends were cut back, 0 bases at V and 4 bases at J, with 19 bases in the middle. The germline V gene has CDR1 LNHDA and CDR2 SQIVND (reference sequence). The CDR3 totals 18 residues. CDR3 residues: CASSIDRGGRGMYNEQFF. The CDR3 DNA reads TGTGCCAGTAGTATAGATAGAGGTGGGAGAGGGATGTACAATGAGCAGTTCTTC. Together with reference TRBV19 and TRBJ2-1, the CDR3 gives the full variable domain: DGGITQSPKYLFRKEGQNVTLSCEQNLNHDAMYWYRQDPGQGLRLIYYSQIVNDFQKGDIAEGYSVSREKKESFPLTVTSAQKNPTAFYLCASSIDRGGRGMYNEQFFGPGTRLTVL.

This chain joins TRBV9 and TRBJ2-1, with D possibly TRBD1 on 6 matching bases. CDR1 is SGDLS, CDR2 YYNGEE, per germline. V gave up 4 bases and J gave up 1 base, with 12 bases separating them. This CDR3 has 15 amino acids. The CDR3 protein is CASSPQTGSYNEQFF. The DNA of the CDR3 is TGTGCCAGCAGCCCCCAGACAGGTTCCTACAATGAGCAGTTCTTC.

This chain connects TRBV28 to TRBJ2-1; the D is unclear. The CDR3 is 17 residues long. Germline loops: CDR1 MDHEN, CDR2 SYDVKM. Trimming took 2 bases from V and 0 from J, leaving 14 bases between them. CDR3: CASSLKGYRSSYNEQFF. CDR3 nucleotides: TGTGCCAGCAGTTTAAAAGGCTATCGGAGCTCCTACAATGAGCAGTTCTTC.

The V call is TRBV5-1, the J call TRBJ2-7, with TRBD1 identical over 9 bases. Germline CDR1 and CDR2: SGHRS and YFSETQ. Trimming cost V 2 bases and J 2 bases; bases outside gene matches: 2. The CDR3 is 14 residues long. CDR3 protein: CASSFDRGAYEQYF. CDR3 nucleotide sequence: TGCGCCAGCAGCTTTGACAGGGGGGCCTACGAGCAGTACTTC. Together with reference TRBV5-1 and TRBJ2-7, the CDR3 gives the full variable domain: KAGVTQTPRYLIKTRGQQVTLSCSPISGHRSVSWYQQTPGQGLQFLFEYFSETQRNKGNFPGRFSGRQFSNSRSEMNVSTLELGDSALYLCASSFDRGAYEQYFGPGTRLTVT.

In its sample, this clone was seen once. The chain recombines TRBV12-5 with TRBJ1-2; TRBD1 might be the D (6 bases). V was clipped by 6 bases and J by 7 bases, with 12 bases between them. Germline assignment: CDR1 LGHNT and CDR2 FRNRAP. The CDR3 covers 12 residues. CDR3 sequence reads: CASGSNRAGYTF. The DNA for the CDR3 is TGTGCTAGTGGGTCTAACAGGGCTGGCTACACCTTC.

The V and J genes are TRBV5-4 and TRBJ1-3; 8 positions agree with TRBD1. This CDR3 has 16 amino acids. Trimming removed 3 bases from V and 1 base from J; junction bases left unmatched: 6. The germline gives CDR1 SGHNT, CDR2 YYREEE (reference sequence). The CDR3, as DNA: TGTGCCAGCAGCTGGGGACAGGCCGGATCTGGAAACACCATATATTTT. Protein product: CASSWGQAGSGNTIYF.

This chain joins TRBV9 and TRBJ2-3; TRBD1 might be the D (6 bases). Germline V gives CDR1 SGDLS, CDR2 YYNGEE. The V end lost 0 bases, the J end lost 1 base, and 9 bases lay between the germline ends. The CDR3 has 15 amino acids. CDR3 region: CASSVEYRGTDTQYF. For the CDR3, the DNA is TGTGCCAGCAGCGTAGAGTACAGGGGCACAGATACGCAGTATTTT.

This clone showed up just a few times. This sequence joins TRBV7-9 and TRBJ1-2, with D tentatively TRBD1 (6 bases). Germline V CDR1 and CDR2: SEHNR, FQNEAQ (reference sequence). Deletions cut 4 bases from V and 4 bases from J, with 19 bases between. The CDR3 is made up of 16 amino acids. The CDR3 nucleotides are TGTGCCAGCAGCTCATTTCGGGGGGCGAGTCTCTATGGCTACACCTTC. Protein product: CASSSFRGASLYGYTF.

The count of this clone is one. This chain uses TRBV11-2 with TRBJ1-2; D is possibly TRBD1 (5 bases). This CDR3 contains 15 residues. The ends were cut back, 3 bases at V and 3 bases at J, with 14 bases in the middle. The germline V gene encodes CDR1 SGHAT and CDR2 FQNNGV. The CDR3 protein is CASSFGPGWDYGYTF. The CDR3 DNA follows: TGTGCCAGCAGCTTCGGTCCAGGGTGGGACTATGGCTACACCTTC.